Each of the 25 T cell receptor beta chains below was sequenced from the same sample in a study of blood T cell repertoires in COVID-19. Sequencing was performed with immunoSEQ multiplex PCR; in TCRdb, only in-frame clones are kept and a portion is missing. The table lists 100,000 to 150,000 clones, around 86% of them singletons. Sequencing was performed on peripheral blood. These receptors came from a woman in her 70s with COVID-19, enrolled during active disease.

The rearrangement joins TRBV30 to TRBJ2-2; D uncertain. The V gene lost 3 bases and the J gene lost 1 base, with 6 bases spanning the gap. Germline loops: CDR1 GTSNPN, CDR2 SVGIG (reference sequence). The CDR3 is made up of 13 amino acids. In nucleotides, the CDR3 is TGTGCCTGGAGGGGCCAGAACACCGGGGAGCTGTTTTTT. As protein: CAWRGQNTGELFF. Variable domain in full (rest from reference TRBV30 and TRBJ2-2): SQTIHQWPATLVQPVGSPLSLECTVEGTSNPNLYWYRQAAGRGLQLLFYSVGIGQISSEVPQNLSASRPQDRQFILSSKKLLLSDSGFYLCAWRGQNTGELFFGEGSRLTVL.

The chain links TRBV4-1 to TRBJ2-1; 9 nucleotides line up with TRBD2. Unmatched junction bases numbered 18, after V lost 0 bases and J lost 9 bases. The CDR3 runs 19 residues. CDR1 is MGHRA, CDR2 YSYEKL, per germline. The chain's CDR3 is CASSQDDWVASGAVGEQFF. CDR3 sequence (DNA): TGCGCCAGCAGCCAAGACGATTGGGTGGCTAGCGGGGCGGTGGGTGAGCAGTTCTTC.

In this sample, this clone turned up a few times. This chain connects TRBV5-6 to TRBJ2-7; no clear D gene. Trimming took 2 bases from V and 2 from J, leaving 5 bases between them. CDR3 length equals 12 residues. In germline, CDR1 is SGHDT, CDR2 YYEEEE. DNA for the CDR3: TGTGCCAGCAGCTTAGACACCTACGAGCAGTACTTC. Amino acid sequence: CASSLDTYEQYF.

The chain has TRBV5-1 and TRBJ2-5, with unresolved D. This CDR3 has 15 residues. Germline values: CDR1 SGHRS, CDR2 YFSETQ. The germline V and J ends were trimmed by 0 bases and 1 base, with 10 bases remaining between them. The CDR3 reads CASSLEPSGQETQYF. CDR3 DNA: TGCGCCAGCAGCTTGGAACCCTCCGGCCAAGAGACCCAGTACTTC.

CDR3 residues: CASSLASGSPLHF. The DNA for the CDR3 is TGTGCCAGCAGTTTAGCCTCAGGATCACCCCTCCACTTT. The V and J genes are TRBV12-3 or TRBV12-4 and TRBJ1-6; D remains unclear. The CDR3 has 13 amino acids. The ends were cut back, 0 bases at V and 10 bases at J, with 7 bases in the middle.

This clone was detected once. The CDR3 bases are TGTGCCAGCACACGGGGGGGCACAGATACGCAGTATTTT. Translated, it gives CASTRGGTDTQYF. The chain carries TRBV6-5 and TRBJ2-3; TRBD2 matches at 7 bases. The CDR3 is 13 amino acids. Germline trimming cut 7 bases from V and 1 base from J; bases unmatched to any gene: 2. Germline lookup yields CDR1 MNHEY and CDR2 SVGAGI.

The chain joins TRBV5-6 to TRBJ2-7; perhaps TRBD1 as D (6 bases). Trimming took off 0 bases at V and 2 bases at J, with 9 bases between the two ends. The CDR3 contains 14 residues. In germline, CDR1 is SGHDT, CDR2 YYEEEE. The CDR3 bases are TGTGCCAGCAGCTTGGGACAGGTCCCCTACGAGCAGTACTTC. This codes for CASSLGQVPYEQYF.

The chain recombines TRBV28 with TRBJ2-3; 9 bases match TRBD2. Trimming cost V 5 bases and J 0 bases; bases outside gene matches: 3. Germline CDR1 and CDR2: MDHEN and SYDVKM. CDR3 length: 15 residues. CDR3 loop: CASSPGLASTDTQYF. For the CDR3, the DNA is TGTGCCAGCAGTCCGGGACTAGCTAGCACAGATACGCAGTATTTT.

The chain uses TRBV10-3 and TRBJ2-3; 8 bases map to TRBD2. CDR3 size: 14 residues. The V and J ends lost 4 bases and 5 bases, in that order; junction bases with no gene match: 5. From germline, CDR1 is ENHRY and CDR2 SYGVKD. CDR3 nucleotide sequence: TGTGCCATCAGTGCTAGCGGGCCCAGAGATACGCAGTATTTT. This sequence encodes CAISASGPRDTQYF.

This chain uses TRBV11-2 with TRBJ2-3; 7 nucleotides align to TRBD2. The CDR3 runs 15 residues. Germline lookup yields CDR1 SGHAT and CDR2 FQNNGV. After removal of 1 base from V and 4 bases from J, the junction contained 5 bases not matched to a gene. The CDR3 region has the DNA TGTGCCAGCAGCTTAGGCGGCGGGAGCGCAGATACGCAGTATTTT. Its translation: CASSLGGGSADTQYF.

The gene calls are TRBV30 and TRBJ2-3, with 15 bases matching TRBD2. Germline trimming cut 1 base from V and 5 bases from J; bases unmatched to any gene: 4. The CDR3 totals 16 residues. Per the germline V gene, CDR1 is GTSNPN and CDR2 is SVGIG (reference sequence). CDR3 protein: CAWSGTSGGAGDTQYF. The CDR3 bases are TGTGCCTGGAGTGGGACTAGCGGGGGGGCAGGAGATACGCAGTATTTT.

This chain joins TRBV2 and TRBJ2-7, with TRBD2 identical over 8 bases. V lost 7 bases, J lost 2 bases, and 4 bases stayed unmatched. CDR1 and CDR2 (germline): SNHLY, FYNNEI. This CDR3 has 13 amino acids. The CDR3 DNA is TGTGCCAGCACCCTAGCGGGTCCCTACGAGCAGTACTTC. Translation gives CASTLAGPYEQYF.

The rearrangement links TRBV23-1 to TRBJ1-2, with 7 bases lining up with TRBD1. TRBV23-1 qualifies as an ORF whose function is uncertain. The trim removed 10 bases at V and 6 bases at J, leaving 8 bases unmatched. CDR3 length: 12 amino acids. CDR3: CAITTGTDGYTF. DNA of the CDR3: TGCGCCATCACGACAGGGACGGATGGCTACACCTTC.

The chain joins TRBV28 to TRBJ2-5, with a weak D call TRBD1 (6 bases). Germline V gene sequence: CDR1 MDHEN, CDR2 SYDVKM. The CDR3 spans 17 residues. V was cut by 3 bases and J by 5 bases, with 22 bases left in between. The chain's CDR3 is CASSFFPNRVGRETQYF. The CDR3 coding sequence is TGTGCCAGCAGTTTCTTTCCCAACAGGGTCGGTCGCGAGACCCAGTACTTC. The whole variable domain, remainder taken from reference TRBV28 and TRBJ2-5, is DVKVTQSSRYLVKRTGEKVFLECVQDMDHENMFWYRQDPGLGLRLIYFSYDVKMKEKGDIPEGYSVSREKKERFSLILESASTNQTSMYLCASSFFPNRVGRETQYFGPGTRLLVL.

The chain has TRBV25-1 and TRBJ1-1; 10 bases map to TRBD1. V was pared by 6 bases and J by 0 bases, with 4 bases of the junction left unmatched. CDR1 MGHDK and CDR2 SYGVNS come from the germline V gene. CDR3 length: 15 amino acids. The CDR3 region is CASRLGTGVNTEAFF. In DNA form, the CDR3 reads TGTGCCAGCAGGCTGGGGACAGGGGTGAACACTGAAGCTTTCTTT.

The rearrangement links TRBV7-8 to TRBJ1-1; a possible D gene is TRBD1 (6 bases). Trimming removed 4 bases from V and 0 bases from J, with 15 bases in between. CDR1 is SGHVS and CDR2 is FQNEAQ in the germline V gene. The CDR3 has 16 amino acids. CDR3 sequence: CASSSTGSPLNTEAFF. CDR3 sequence (DNA): TGTGCCAGCAGCTCTACAGGGTCCCCCTTGAACACTGAAGCTTTCTTT. The whole variable domain, filled in from reference TRBV7-8 and TRBJ1-1, reads GAGVSQSPRYKVAKRGQDVALRCDPISGHVSLFWYQQALGQGPEFLTYFQNEAQLDKSGLPSDRFFAERPEGSVSTLKIQRTQQEDSAVYLCASSSTGSPLNTEAFFGQGTRLTVV.

The V gene is TRBV27, the J gene TRBJ1-5; D is ambiguous. CDR3 length equals 14 residues. Per germline, CDR1 MNHEY and CDR2 SMNVEV (reference sequence). Trimming cost V 7 bases and J 7 bases, with 17 bases left between them. CDR3 sequence (DNA): TGTGCCAGCACCGTCAGGTCGGGGTGGCAGCCCCAGCATTTT. Translation gives CASTVRSGWQPQHF.

The J gene is TRBJ1-2, the V gene TRBV6-5; D not certain. The germline gives CDR1 MNHEY, CDR2 SVGAGI. CDR3 length: 13 amino acids. V gave up 0 bases and J gave up 8 bases, with 10 bases separating them. The CDR3 protein is CASSYSVQSGYTF. The CDR3 nucleotides are TGTGCCAGCAGTTACTCCGTGCAAAGCGGCTACACCTTC.

V and J are TRBV7-3 and TRBJ2-4, with TRBD1 matching 7 bases. Losses at the gene ends were 6 bases for V and 1 base for J; bases not matched to a gene: 6. Germline CDR1 is SGHTA and CDR2 is FQGTGA. The CDR3 runs 15 residues. CDR3: CASRVRGHAKNIQYF. The CDR3 DNA sequence: TGTGCCAGCAGAGTTAGGGGGCACGCCAAAAACATTCAGTACTTC.

The chain's CDR3 is CASSARTGRGTGELFF. The CDR3 bases are TGTGCCAGCAGCGCCCGGACAGGGCGCGGCACCGGGGAGCTGTTTTTT. V usage is TRBV9 and J usage is TRBJ2-2, with 8 bases matching TRBD1. The CDR3 totals 16 residues. Trimming at V came to 3 bases and at J to 4 bases, leaving 8 bases not matched to a gene. Germline lookup yields CDR1 SGDLS and CDR2 YYNGEE.

The V gene is TRBV10-1, the J gene TRBJ2-3; 8 nucleotides align to TRBD1. Germline-derived CDR1 and CDR2 are WNHNN and SYGVQD (reference sequence). J was trimmed by 4 bases and V by 3 bases; bases with no gene match: 12. The CDR3 extends over 17 amino acids. DNA of the CDR3: TGCGCCAGCAGTGACGCTCCAGGGGGCTTGAGTGCAGATACGCAGTATTTT. It codes for CASSDAPGGLSADTQYF.

The DNA of the CDR3 is TGCGCCAGCAGTGGTAGATACTATGGCTACACCTTC. Translated, it gives CASSGRYYGYTF. The rearrangement uses TRBV10-1 and TRBJ1-2; D unclear. CDR3 length: 12 amino acids. Looked up from germline, CDR1 is WNHNN and CDR2 is SYGVQD (reference sequence). V was trimmed by 4 bases and J by 3 bases, leaving 6 bases between them.

This clone has a handful of counts. The genes are TRBV12-3 or TRBV12-4 and TRBJ1-6; the D is unclear. V was trimmed by 3 bases and J by 11 bases, leaving 11 bases between them. CDR3 length equals 13 residues. The DNA of the CDR3 is TGTGCCAGCAGTTTGGTCCTTGAGACACCCCTCCACTTT. Translation gives CASSLVLETPLHF.

The V and J genes are TRBV18 and TRBJ2-2; the match to TRBD1 covers 7 bases. Germline CDR1 is KGHSH and CDR2 is LQKENI. V lost 3 bases, J lost 0 bases, and 7 bases stayed unmatched. CDR3 length equals 17 residues. In DNA, the CDR3 is TGTGCCAGCTCACCTAGGGACAGACGTTCGAACACCGGGGAGCTGTTTTTT. Translation: CASSPRDRRSNTGELFF. The whole variable domain, remainder taken from reference TRBV18 and TRBJ2-2, is NAGVMQNPRHLVRRRGQEARLRCSPMKGHSHVYWYRQLPEEGLKFMVYLQKENIIDESGMPKERFSAEFPKEGPSILRIQQVVRGDSAAYFCASSPRDRRSNTGELFFGEGSRLTVL.

Only one count was recorded for this clone. V gene TRBV13 combines with J gene TRBJ1-2; TRBD1 is a possible D gene (5 bases). The CDR3 length is 13 residues. V was pared by 5 bases and J by 11 bases, with 18 bases between. Germline V CDR1 and CDR2: PRHDT, FYEKMQ (reference sequence). The CDR3: CASSPGQGLRYTF. CDR3 DNA sequence: TGTGCCAGCAGCCCAGGACAAGGGCTGAGGTACACCTTC.